This entry lists 14 T cell receptor beta chains sequenced from one sample in a study of shared clonotypes between healthy human individuals. Using immunoSEQ multiplex PCR, the repertoire was profiled, and TCRdb retains in-frame clones only, with some absent. The sample yields about 660,000 clones, around 67% seen once. Sample: memory CD4+ T cells sorted from blood. Subset given: CD45RA-negative fraction. The receptor source for this set is a woman in her thirties in good health.

This clone was observed a few times. The chain is built from TRBV5-1 and TRBJ2-3, with D maybe TRBD1 (6 bases). This CDR3 contains 15 residues. The V and J ends lost 4 bases and 3 bases respectively, with 15 bases between them. Germline V gene sequence: CDR1 SGHRS, CDR2 YFSETQ. CDR3 nucleotides: TGCGCCAGCAGCCCAGTGGTCAGGGGAACAGATACGCAGTATTTT. Translating it yields CASSPVVRGTDTQYF.

This chain connects TRBV27 to TRBJ1-4; D is possibly TRBD1 (6 bases). Germline lookup yields CDR1 MNHEY and CDR2 SMNVEV (reference sequence). Trimming removed 6 bases at V and 1 base at J, with 21 bases between. This CDR3 comprises 18 residues. This CDR3 reads CASRPGWGALLTNEKLFF. In nucleotides, the CDR3 is TGTGCCAGCAGACCTGGCTGGGGGGCCCTATTAACTAATGAAAAACTGTTTTTT.

This chain links TRBV28 with TRBJ1-1; a possible D gene is TRBD1 (6 bases). The V end was cut by 6 bases, the J end by 3 bases, with 11 bases between. CDR3 size: 13 residues. Germline V lookup: CDR1 MDHEN, CDR2 SYDVKM. Written as DNA, the CDR3 is TGTGCCAGCAGCCCGGGACATCACACTGAAGCTTTCTTT. Protein: CASSPGHHTEAFF.

J is TRBJ1-6 and V is TRBV9; possible D gene TRBD1, 6 bases. Germline V gene data show CDR1 as SGDLS and CDR2 as YYNGEE. CDR3 length: 17 residues. V shed 4 bases and J shed 3 bases, with 17 bases lying between them. CDR3 in amino acids: CASSPQGGSFYNSPLHF. The CDR3 DNA reads TGTGCCAGCAGCCCCCAAGGGGGAAGTTTCTATAATTCACCCCTCCACTTT.

Remarks on this clone: Since a much larger clone is just one base distant, this may be a read error. This rearrangement joins TRBV5-1 to TRBJ1-3, with 7 bases identical to TRBD1. The V segment lost 4 bases and the J segment 4 bases; nucleotides outside the gene matches: 5. Germline-derived CDR1 and CDR2 are SGHRS and YFSETQ. The CDR3 consists of 14 residues. DNA for the CDR3: TGCGCCAGCAGCCGGGGGACAGCGGGAAACACCATATATTTT. Protein: CASSRGTAGNTIYF. Full variable domain (outside the CDR3, taken from reference TRBV5-1 and TRBJ1-3): KAGVTQTPRYLIKTRGQQVTLSCSPISGHRSVSWYQQTPGQGLQFLFEYFSETQRNKGNFPGRFSGRQFSNSRSEMNVSTLELGDSALYLCASSRGTAGNTIYFGEGSWLTVV.

V and J are TRBV5-1 and TRBJ1-2; tentatively, D is TRBD1 (6 bases). Germline V gives CDR1 SGHRS, CDR2 YFSETQ. Trimming took 2 bases from V and 4 from J, leaving 15 bases between them. This CDR3 region has 15 residues. The CDR3 DNA reads TGCGCCAGCAGCTTCTCCTCACAGGGCACCTATGGCTACACCTTC. Translated, it gives CASSFSSQGTYGYTF.

The rearrangement links TRBV5-1 to TRBJ2-7; D possibly corresponds to TRBD1 (6 bases). V lost 0 bases and J lost 0, with 19 bases in between. The CDR3 length is 18 residues. Germline loops: CDR1 SGHRS, CDR2 YFSETQ. The CDR3 DNA reads as TGCGCCAGCAGCTTGGCCTCGCAATGGGGGCGAATCTCCTACGAGCAGTACTTC. Its protein is CASSLASQWGRISYEQYF. Filled out from reference TRBV5-1 and TRBJ2-7, the complete variable domain reads KAGVTQTPRYLIKTRGQQVTLSCSPISGHRSVSWYQQTPGQGLQFLFEYFSETQRNKGNFPGRFSGRQFSNSRSEMNVSTLELGDSALYLCASSLASQWGRISYEQYFGPGTRLTVT.

The chain combines TRBV28 with TRBJ1-4; D unclear. V lost 6 bases and J lost 5, with 13 bases in between. This CDR3 contains 14 residues. CDR1 and CDR2 (germline): MDHEN, SYDVKM. In DNA, the CDR3 is TGTGCCAGCAGAAGGGCCGGCTACAATGAAAAACTGTTTTTT. Translated, it gives CASRRAGYNEKLFF.

The chain has TRBV13 and TRBJ1-5; D might be TRBD1 (5 bases). Germline CDR1 and CDR2: PRHDT and FYEKMQ (reference sequence). Trimming removed 2 bases from V and 1 base from J, with 12 bases in between. The CDR3 is 16 amino acids. As DNA, the CDR3 is TGTGCCAGCAGCTTATACAGGTCGGGAAGCAATCAGCCCCAGCATTTT. It translates to CASSLYRSGSNQPQHF.

The chain is built from TRBV11-1 and TRBJ2-3; D tentatively reads TRBD1 or TRBD2 (5 bases each). V was cut by 2 bases and J by 2 bases, with 14 bases left in between. Germline V CDR1 and CDR2: SGHAT, FQDESV (reference sequence). The CDR3 runs to 16 residues. CDR3 residues: CASSLNTRGITDTQYF. The CDR3 coding sequence is TGTGCCAGCAGCTTAAATACTAGGGGAATCACAGATACGCAGTATTTT. The full variable domain, in which reference TRBV11-1 and TRBJ2-3 provide the parts outside the CDR3, is EAEVAQSPRYKITEKSQAVAFWCDPISGHATLYWYRQILGQGPELLVQFQDESVVDDSQLPKDRFSAERLKGVDSTLKIQPAELGDSAMYLCASSLNTRGITDTQYFGPGTRLTVL.

This clone has only one observation. The genes are TRBV11-2 and TRBJ2-1, with 8 positions matching TRBD2. The CDR3 spans 12 residues. Germline trimming cut 4 bases from V and 15 bases from J; bases unmatched to any gene: 8. Germline CDR1 SGHAT, CDR2 FQNNGV. CDR3 sequence: CASSSTGRAWFF. In DNA, the CDR3 is TGTGCCAGCAGCTCGACCGGGAGGGCCTGGTTCTTC.

The gene calls are TRBV5-4 and TRBJ2-5; no clear D. CDR3 length: 12 amino acids. V lost 2 bases, J lost 1 base, and 3 bases lay in between. Germline assignment: CDR1 SGHNT and CDR2 YYREEE (reference sequence). This chain's CDR3 is CASSFTQETQYF. The CDR3 DNA follows: TGTGCCAGCAGCTTTACCCAAGAGACCCAGTACTTC.

The chain combines TRBV28 with TRBJ1-4; D uncertain. Looked up from germline, CDR1 is MDHEN and CDR2 is SYDVKM. The CDR3 consists of 12 residues. The V gene lost 5 bases and the J gene lost 11 bases, with 12 bases spanning the gap. The CDR3 nucleotides read TGTGCCAGCAGTACTGCGACGGAGAAACTGTTTTTT. It yields the protein CASSTATEKLFF.

J is TRBJ2-7 and V is TRBV14; D is undetermined. Trimming cost V 3 bases and J 0 bases, with 6 bases left between them. The CDR3 is 13 residues long. CDR1 is SGHDN, CDR2 FVKESK, per germline. CDR3 DNA sequence: TGTGCCAGCAGCCAGGGGTCCTCCTACGAGCAGTACTTC. Its translation is CASSQGSSYEQYF.